A selection of T cell receptor beta chains follows, all from one sample in a study of Graves' ophthalmopathy and Graves' hyperthyroidism. TCRdb processed the multiplex PCR reads anew with MiXCR; each CDR3 protein has one entry. The sample comprises 900,000 to 1,200,000 distinct CDR3 sequences, roughly 35% of which are singletons, and around 10% rests with the top ten. Sequencing input: peripheral blood or thyroid tissue (not recorded which). The receptors derive from an adult man with Graves' hyperthyroidism. Both conserved end residues are part of each CDR3. A D gene is named only where the DNA matches it firmly. Where a row states a size, it is once, few, many or the class of an expanded clone; other rows omit it.

v_gene	j_gene	abundance	d_gene	CDR3aa	CDR3nt
TRBV10-3	TRBJ2-5	NA	NA	CAISPEDSSIYLCSVEPGQETQYF	NA
TRBV3-1	TRBJ1-6	NA	TRBD1	CASSRIPGTGF	TGTGCCAGCAGTAGAATACCCGGGACAGGGTTC
TRBV28	TRBJ2-7	NA	NA	CASSLGRILTPLYEQYF	TGTGCCAGCAGTTTAGGTCGCATCCTCACTCCCTTATACGAGCAGTACTTC
TRBV10-3	TRBJ1-2	few	NA	CAISESSAEGVYGYTF	TGTGCCATCAGTGAGTCTAGTGCAGAAGGGGTCTATGGCTACACCTTC
TRBV7-2	TRBJ1-1	NA	NA	CASSLAPPGGKAFF	TGTGCCAGCAGCTTGGCTCCGCCGGGGGGTAAAGCTTTCTTT
TRBV5-6	TRBJ1-6	many	NA	CASSLFRGTTLHF	TGTGCCAGCAGCCTCTTCAGGGGAACCACCCTCCACTTT
TRBV10-1	TRBJ1-5	many	NA	CASSLTGGEDQPQHF	TGCGCCAGCAGTTTAACGGGGGGCGAGGATCAGCCCCAGCATTTT
TRBV20-1	TRBJ1-2	many	TRBD1	CSARKGAGGYTF	TGCAGTGCAAGAAAGGGGGCTGGGGGCTACACCTTC
TRBV10-2	TRBJ2-7	NA	TRBD1	CASSASGQASYEQYF	TGCGCCAGCAGTGCGTCGGGACAGGCATCGTACGAGCAGTACTTC
TRBV7-8	TRBJ2-7	many	NA	CASGERVAAKRYEQYF	TGTGCCAGCGGGGAGAGGGTAGCGGCAAAACGCTACGAGCAGTACTTC
TRBV6-5	TRBJ1-1	few	NA	CASSYRVSNTEAFF	TGTGCCAGCAGTTACCGGGTTTCGAACACTGAAGCTTTCTTT
TRBV29-1	TRBJ2-7	many	TRBD1	CSAAGGRGEQYF	TGCAGCGCTGCAGGGGGCCGGGGAGAGCAGTACTTC